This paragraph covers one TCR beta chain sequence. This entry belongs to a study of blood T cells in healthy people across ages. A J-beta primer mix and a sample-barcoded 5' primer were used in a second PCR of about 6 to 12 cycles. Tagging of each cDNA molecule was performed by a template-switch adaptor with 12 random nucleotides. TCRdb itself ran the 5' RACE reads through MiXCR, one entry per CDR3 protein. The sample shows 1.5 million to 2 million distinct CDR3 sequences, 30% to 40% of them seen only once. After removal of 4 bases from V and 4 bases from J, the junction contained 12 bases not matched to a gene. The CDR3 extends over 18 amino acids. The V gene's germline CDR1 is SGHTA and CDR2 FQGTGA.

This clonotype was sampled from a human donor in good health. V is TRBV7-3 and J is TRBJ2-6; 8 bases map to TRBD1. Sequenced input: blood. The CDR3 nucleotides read TGTGCCAGCAGCTACGAGGCAGGGGGCTTGACCGGGGCCAACGTCCTGACTTTC. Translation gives CASSYEAGGLTGANVLTF. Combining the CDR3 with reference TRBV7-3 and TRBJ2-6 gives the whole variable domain GAGVSQTPSNKVTEKGKYVELRCDPISGHTALYWYRQSLGQGPEFLIYFQGTGAADDSGLPNDRFFAVRPEGSVSTLKIQRTERGDSAVYLCASSYEAGGLTGANVLTFGAGSRLTVL.